Each of the 22 T cell receptor beta chains below was sequenced from the same sample in a study of blood T cell repertoires in COVID-19. The assay was immunoSEQ multiplex PCR, and TCRdb's table has in-frame clones only and misses some. The sample holds roughly 150,000 clones, around 84% seen once. Material for sequencing was peripheral blood. These TCRs come from a woman between 45 and 65 years old with acute or convalescent COVID-19.

V is TRBV10-1 and J is TRBJ2-3, with D perhaps TRBD2 (5 bases). Trimming removed 9 bases from V and 5 bases from J, with 6 bases in between. CDR3 length: 10 amino acids. CDR1 is WNHNN, CDR2 SYGVQD, per germline (reference sequence). CDR3 sequence (DNA): TGCGCCAGGAGGGAAGATACGCAGTATTTT. Translation gives CARREDTQYF.

This clone was found a few times. The chain joins TRBV3-1 (or the pseudogene TRBV3-2) to TRBJ2-3; D is undetermined. CDR1 is LGHDT, CDR2 YNNKEL, per germline (reference sequence). V was cut by 5 bases and J by 6 bases, with 12 bases left in between. This CDR3 has 13 residues. CDR3 nucleotides: TGTGCCAGCAGCAATGACCTAGTTGATACGCAGTATTTT. This codes for CASSNDLVDTQYF.

V gene TRBV2 combines with J gene TRBJ2-3; 12 bases are shared with TRBD2. V shed 9 bases, J shed 3 bases, and the junction held 4 bases outside the gene matches. Germline CDR1 and CDR2: SNHLY and FYNNEI. This CDR3 has 14 amino acids. The CDR3 coding sequence is TGTGCCAGTATCGGACTAGCGGGAACAGATACGCAGTATTTT. Protein sequence: CASIGLAGTDTQYF.

V gene TRBV6-5 combines with J gene TRBJ2-3; 9 nucleotides line up with TRBD2. Trimming at V came to 0 bases and at J to 13 bases, leaving 11 bases not matched to a gene. This CDR3 contains 15 residues. Germline CDR1 reads MNHEY; CDR2 reads SVGAGI. In DNA form, the CDR3 reads TGTGCCAGCAGTTACTCAGGACTAGCGAGCCGGGGGGAGTATTTT. It is translated as CASSYSGLASRGEYF.

The sample holds a few counts of this clone. The chain joins TRBV5-1 to TRBJ2-7; D might be TRBD1 (6 bases). The germline CDR1 and CDR2 sequences are SGHRS and YFSETQ. This CDR3 spans 14 amino acids. V was pared by 1 base and J by 2 bases, with 10 bases between. The CDR3 DNA sequence: TGCGCCAGCAGCTTGACAGGGTACCCCTACGAGCAGTACTTC. This encodes CASSLTGYPYEQYF.

The chain is built from TRBV19 and TRBJ2-2; TRBD1 agrees at 12 bases. The germline gives CDR1 LNHDA, CDR2 SQIVND (reference sequence). V lost 7 bases, J lost 2 bases, and 11 bases stayed unmatched. The CDR3 runs 18 residues. CDR3 region: CASTRHAGTGGNTGELFF. In nucleotides, the CDR3 is TGTGCCAGTACGCGACACGCCGGGACAGGGGGCAACACCGGGGAGCTGTTTTTT.

A single count supports this clone. The V gene is TRBV6-5, the J gene TRBJ1-1; 7 bases line up with TRBD1. V shed 7 bases, J shed 5 bases, and the junction held 10 bases outside the gene matches. Germline CDR1 and CDR2: MNHEY and SVGAGI. The CDR3 extends over 14 amino acids. The CDR3 sequence is CASTKQGLRTEAFF. CDR3 DNA: TGTGCCAGCACCAAACAGGGGTTGAGGACTGAAGCTTTCTTT.

The chain has TRBV5-1 and TRBJ2-5, with a tentative D call TRBD1 (8 bases). The germline V gene encodes CDR1 SGHRS and CDR2 YFSETQ. V lost 2 bases to trimming and J lost 5 bases, with 13 bases between them. CDR3 length: 14 amino acids. The CDR3 region is CASSLGQGGETQYF. The CDR3, as DNA: TGCGCCAGCAGCTTAGGACAGGGAGGGGAGACCCAGTACTTC.

Concerning this clone: This sample includes further DNA sequences coding for the same CDR3. The chain is built from TRBV5-8 and TRBJ2-1; 12 bases align to TRBD2. Germline CDR1 SGHTS, CDR2 YDEGEE. There are 15 residues in the CDR3. V shed 1 base and J 7 bases; nucleotides not matched to a gene: 3. Written as DNA, the CDR3 is TGTGCCAGCAGCTTGTTCACTAGCGGGAGGAATGAGCAGTTCTTC. Translation gives CASSLFTSGRNEQFF.

This clone appeared a single time. In DNA, the CDR3 is TGTGCCAGCAGTGACGGCACAGGGGGAGGCGATGAGCAGTACTTC. This gives the protein CASSDGTGGGDEQYF. This chain connects TRBV2 to TRBJ2-7; TRBD1 agrees at 8 bases. From germline, CDR1 is SNHLY and CDR2 FYNNEI. V lost 3 bases, J lost 7 bases, and 11 bases stayed unmatched. The CDR3 is 15 amino acids.

The chain links TRBV19 to TRBJ1-4, with D possibly being TRBD1 (6 bases). V was pared by 4 bases and J by 5 bases, with 14 bases between. This CDR3 has 15 residues. The V gene's germline CDR1 is LNHDA and CDR2 SQIVND (reference sequence). The CDR3 nucleotides read TGTGCCAGTAGTACCGGACAGTTGTTGAATGAAAAACTGTTTTTT. It specifies CASSTGQLLNEKLFF.

This chain connects TRBV25-1 to TRBJ1-4; 10 bases map to TRBD1. CDR3 length: 16 amino acids. Trimming at V came to 4 bases and at J to 6 bases, leaving 8 bases not matched to a gene. The germline gives CDR1 MGHDK, CDR2 SYGVNS. For the CDR3, the DNA is TGTGCCAGCAGTGTACTCTCGACAGGGGGCGATGAAAAACTGTTTTTT. Translation: CASSVLSTGGDEKLFF.

This clone appeared a few times. The CDR3 bases are TGTGCCAGCAGTGCTATCGGGGGGCCGGGGCCAGATACGCAGTATTTT. It specifies CASSAIGGPGPDTQYF. V and J are TRBV9 and TRBJ2-3; weak D call: TRBD2 (7 bases). V was pared by 5 bases and J by 4 bases, with 20 bases between. Germline CDR1 SGDLS, CDR2 YYNGEE. The CDR3 is made up of 16 amino acids. Full variable domain (missing parts from reference TRBV9 and TRBJ2-3): DSGVTQTPKHLITATGQRVTLRCSPRSGDLSVYWYQQSLDQGLQFLIQYYNGEERAKGNILERFSAQQFPDLHSELNLSSLELGDSALYFCASSAIGGPGPDTQYFGPGTRLTVL.

The chain employs TRBV4-3 and TRBJ1-4; a weak D match, TRBD1 (5 bases). This CDR3 is 16 amino acids long. Germline CDR1 LGHNA, CDR2 YSLEER. Trimming pared 0 bases from V and 4 bases from J, leaving 12 bases between. The chain's CDR3 is CASSQDLRGDNEKLFF. CDR3 bases: TGCGCCAGCAGCCAAGATCTACGGGGGGATAATGAAAAACTGTTTTTT.

The chain recombines TRBV2 with TRBJ2-5; a weak D match, TRBD2 (5 bases). V lost 10 bases and J lost 4, with 13 bases in between. Germline V gene lookup returns CDR1 SNHLY and CDR2 FYNNEI. The CDR3 contains 12 residues. The CDR3 nucleotides read TGTGCCATCCAAGTCCGGGGAGAGACCCAGTACTTC. It specifies CAIQVRGETQYF.

The rearrangement joins TRBV15 to TRBJ2-7; 12 positions agree with TRBD1. J gave up 2 bases and V 5 bases, and 10 bases lay outside the gene matches. Germline CDR1 is LNHNV and CDR2 is YYDKDF (reference sequence). The CDR3 has 17 amino acids. In DNA, the CDR3 is TGTGCCACCAGCCCGCATGGGGGACAGGGGGCGACCTACGAGCAGTACTTC. Translating it yields CATSPHGGQGATYEQYF.

This chain links TRBV4-2 with TRBJ2-1; tentative D call: TRBD2 (5 bases). Germline V gene lookup returns CDR1 LGHNA and CDR2 YNFKEQ. The V end was cut by 5 bases, the J end by 2 bases, with 16 bases between. This CDR3 is 16 amino acids long. This chain's CDR3 is CASSSSLASAYNEQFF. CDR3 coding DNA: TGTGCCAGCAGCTCATCCCTAGCCAGCGCCTACAATGAGCAGTTCTTC.

V and J are TRBV5-8 and TRBJ1-2, with D unclear. The V gene lost 8 bases and the J gene lost 1 base, with 15 bases spanning the gap. Germline CDR1 and CDR2: SGHTS and YDEGEE. The CDR3 runs 14 residues. Here the CDR3 DNA reads TGTGCCAGAGCGTCGCGACCTTTTAACTATGGCTACACCTTC. As protein: CARASRPFNYGYTF.

This sequence joins TRBV4-3 and TRBJ1-3; the D gene is possibly TRBD1 (5 bases). The CDR3 loop spans 15 amino acids. V lost 1 base and J 6 bases, leaving 13 bases between the germline ends. Germline CDR1 and CDR2: LGHNA and YSLEER. The CDR3 sequence: CASSQGGVGSNTIYF. The CDR3 DNA is TGCGCCAGCAGCCAAGGGGGGGTGGGTTCAAACACCATATATTTT.

The chain links TRBV6-6 to TRBJ2-7; tentatively, D is TRBD1 (5 bases). The CDR3 contains 14 residues. CDR1 MNHNY and CDR2 SVGAGI come from the germline V gene (reference sequence). Trimming removed 4 bases from V and 3 bases from J, with 13 bases in between. The CDR3 DNA follows: TGTGCCAGCAGTTCTCAGGGATATGGCTACGAGCAGTACTTC. Protein product: CASSSQGYGYEQYF.

CDR3 DNA: TGTGCCAGCAGTTTAGCGGGGTCCCAAGAGACCCAGTACTTC. This gives the protein CASSLAGSQETQYF. The chain recombines TRBV25-1 with TRBJ2-5; TRBD2 agrees at 8 bases. The CDR3 contains 14 residues. The V and J ends lost 5 bases and 1 base, in that order; junction bases with no gene match: 3. Germline V CDR1 and CDR2: MGHDK, SYGVNS.

V is TRBV10-3 and J is TRBJ1-1; 8 nucleotides line up with TRBD1. This CDR3 has 13 residues. The V and J ends lost 10 bases and 0 bases, in that order; junction bases with no gene match: 4. Germline V gene data show CDR1 as ENHRY and CDR2 as SYGVKD. The CDR3 region is CATWTGMNTEAFF. The CDR3 bases are TGTGCCACCTGGACAGGGATGAACACTGAAGCTTTCTTT.